This TCR beta chain was sequenced in a study of T cells after yellow fever vaccination. TCRdb itself ran the 5' RACE reads through MiXCR, one entry per CDR3 protein. Among a few hundred thousand distinct CDR3 sequences listed, 6.5% to 7.5% were seen once. Overall study findings and caveats: A secondary response was less intense yet reached its peak sooner, at day 5 versus 15. Shared CD4/CD8 clonotypes were a small share, likely from convergent recombination.

Regarding this clonotype: Its antigen is currently unknown.

Unmatched junction bases numbered 6, after V lost 10 bases and J lost 5 bases. CDR3 size: 14 residues. The source is a man aged 25 to 40 who received the YFV17D yellow fever vaccine. Sequencing was performed on CD4+ T cells sorted from PBMCs, taken on the day of the yellow fever booster vaccination. The chain has TRBV12-3 or TRBV12-4 and TRBJ2-5, with 14 nucleotides matching TRBD2. DNA of the CDR3: TGTGCCATCGGGACTAGCGGGAGCCGGGAGACCCAGTACTTC. It encodes CAIGTSGSRETQYF.